This T cell receptor beta chain was recorded in a study of T-cell reconstitution after alpha-beta-depleted transplantation in children. Study-level points and caveats: T cells produced anew were the main source of T-cell counts and diversity one year after transplant. The origin of high day-60 TCRbeta diversity in some patients lay in surviving recipient T cells and thymic progenitors. Alpha-beta T cells present about two months after transplant were reported to originate from several hundred expanded graft clones.

The CDR3 consists of 15 residues. Germline V gives CDR1 ENHRY, CDR2 SYGVKD. V lost 0 bases, J lost 0 bases, and 1 base stayed unmatched. The library targeted TCRbeta and was prepared with unique molecular identifiers. A single record per CDR3 protein comes from TCRdb applying MiXCR to the PCR reads. The sample has about 980,000 distinct CDR3 sequences; about 30% are singletons. Concerning this clonotype itself: Its cognate antigen is unknown.

The V call is TRBV10-3, the J call TRBJ2-7; 8 bases align to TRBD2. Sample: PBMCs, mostly from graft donor cells, taken 360 days after TCRalphabeta/CD19-depleted stem cell transplant. This TCR was recovered from a boy in the first two years of life who had a stem cell transplant for SCID, so the T cells may come from the graft donor. The CDR3 nucleotides are TGTGCCATCAGTGAGTCGGCGGGGGGCTCCTACGAGCAGTACTTC. Protein product: CAISESAGGSYEQYF.